This TCR beta chain is from a study of cytomegalovirus exposure and HLA in healthy donors. This clone has only a few counts. An end of the junction differs from the germline gene, which may be a read error. Germline CDR1 is SSHAT and CDR2 is FNYEAQ (reference sequence). The CDR3 has 13 residues. Primers: 60 Vbeta forward and 13 Jbeta reverse. Sequencing used immunoSEQ multiplex PCR; TCRdb keeps in-frame clones, though not all of them. The sample has 150,000 to 200,000 clones, roughly 76% seen once. This rearrangement joins TRBV7-7 to TRBJ2-2, with D tentatively TRBD2 (5 bases). The receptor was derived from a human donor in good health. The sample was PBMCs. CDR3 in amino acids: CASSPRGSGELFF. In DNA form, the CDR3 reads TGTGCTAGCAGCCCACGGGGTTCCGGGGAGCTGTTTTTT. Together with reference TRBV7-7 and TRBJ2-2, the CDR3 gives the full variable domain: GAGVSQSPRYKVTKRGQDVTLRCDPISSHATLYWYQQALGQGPEFLTYFNYEAQPDKSGLPSDRFSAERPEGSISTLTIQRTEQRDSAMYRCASSPRGSGELFFGEGSRLTVL.